Following are 5 T cell receptor beta chains from one sample sequenced in a study of blood T cell repertoires in COVID-19. Generated by immunoSEQ multiplex PCR, the TCRdb table keeps only in-frame clones and is missing some. Of 100,000 or so clones in the sample, roughly 92% are singletons; the top ten hold approximately 2%. The sequenced sample consisted of peripheral blood. These receptors were collected from a man aged 50 to 59 with active COVID-19.

The chain recombines TRBV18 with TRBJ2-1; TRBD2 matches at 8 bases. Per germline, CDR1 KGHSH and CDR2 LQKENI. After removal of 3 bases from V and 4 bases from J, the junction contained 8 bases not matched to a gene. CDR3 length: 16 amino acids. The CDR3 region has the DNA TGTGCCAGCTCACCTCGTGTAGCGGGGTTTTACAATGAGCAGTTCTTC. It encodes CASSPRVAGFYNEQFF.

The gene calls are TRBV24-1 and TRBJ2-1, with 7 bases fitting TRBD2. The germline gives CDR1 KGHDR, CDR2 SFDVKD. The ends lost 5 bases at V and 8 bases at J; junction bases unmatched: 8. CDR3 length equals 14 residues. In DNA, the CDR3 is TGTGCCACCAGTGTTGGCGGGAGTGTCGATGAGCAGTTCTTC. Translating it yields CATSVGGSVDEQFF.

V usage is TRBV5-1 and J usage is TRBJ2-2, with 7 bases fitting TRBD2. Germline-derived CDR1 and CDR2 are SGHRS and YFSETQ. V lost 3 bases, J lost 2 bases, and 4 bases stayed unmatched. The CDR3 has 15 residues. The CDR3 nucleotides are TGCGCCAGCAGCTCCAGCGGGACTAACACCGGGGAGCTGTTTTTT. Amino acid sequence: CASSSSGTNTGELFF.

The chain has TRBV27 and TRBJ2-7; a possible D gene is TRBD2 (5 bases). The CDR3 runs to 13 residues. CDR1 and CDR2 (germline): MNHEY, SMNVEV (reference sequence). Trimming pared 3 bases from V and 3 bases from J, leaving 9 bases between. CDR3 in amino acids: CASSLAGGYEQYV. CDR3 in DNA: TGTGCCAGCAGTTTGGCAGGAGGCTACGAGCAGTACGTC.

The gene calls are TRBV6-5 and TRBJ1-2; TRBD1 agrees at 7 bases. This CDR3 spans 13 amino acids. The V and J ends lost 5 bases and 5 bases, in that order; junction bases with no gene match: 5. Germline V gives CDR1 MNHEY, CDR2 SVGAGI. CDR3 sequence (DNA): TGTGCCAGCAGTCAAACAGGGGCGTATGGCTACACCTTC. It encodes CASSQTGAYGYTF.